Following are 6 T cell receptor beta chains from one sample sequenced in a study of OX40 agonist ivuxolimab in advanced cancers. The repertoire was sequenced with immunoSEQ multiplex PCR; TCRdb's copy has only in-frame clones and lacks some. In the table there are some 60,000 clones, approximately 90% of which are singletons. The sequenced sample was CD4+ or CD8+ T cells sorted from blood, obtained in a trial of the OX40 agonist ivuxolimab. The receptors were sampled from an adult with an advanced solid tumor such as melanoma, head and neck, liver or kidney cancer.

V gene TRBV5-3 combines with J gene TRBJ2-7; 9 nucleotides align to TRBD1. TRBV5-3 is filed as an ORF, its function uncertain. This CDR3 has 18 amino acids. V dropped 0 bases and J dropped 3; count of bases not matched to a gene: 13. For the CDR3, the DNA is TGTGCCAGAAGCTTGGCTGGAGCGACAGGGGGGGAAAACTACGAGCAGTACTTC. It specifies CARSLAGATGGENYEQYF.

The rearrangement joins TRBV5-5 to TRBJ2-1; D gene ambiguous. Per germline, CDR1 SGHKS and CDR2 YYEKEE (reference sequence). The V and J ends lost 4 bases and 6 bases respectively, with 8 bases between them. This CDR3 contains 12 residues. The CDR3, as DNA: TGTGCCAGCAGCCCCCCGAGCAATGAGCAGTTCTTC. Translation gives CASSPPSNEQFF.

This rearrangement joins TRBV7-9 to TRBJ1-5; 7 nucleotides align to TRBD1. The CDR3 covers 12 residues. J lost 9 bases, V lost 5 bases, and 4 bases had no gene match. Germline values: CDR1 SEHNR, CDR2 FQNEAQ (reference sequence). The DNA for the CDR3 is TGTGCCAGCAGCCGGGACAGCTTGCCCCAGCATTTT. Protein sequence: CASSRDSLPQHF.

A few counts support this clone. J is TRBJ2-2 and V is TRBV29-1; either TRBD1 or TRBD2 may fit D (5 bases each). The CDR3 consists of 16 residues. The V gene lost 3 bases and the J gene lost 2 bases, with 16 bases spanning the gap. The germline CDR1 and CDR2 sequences are SQVTM and ANQGSEA. CDR3: CSVEKADNLNTGELFF. CDR3 in DNA: TGCAGCGTTGAGAAAGCGGACAACCTAAACACCGGGGAGCTGTTTTTT.

V is TRBV10-3 and J is TRBJ1-2; TRBD1 might be the D (6 bases). The CDR3 consists of 16 residues. The germline gives CDR1 ENHRY, CDR2 SYGVKD. Trimming shortened V by 8 bases and J by 0 bases, and 19 bases separated the two germline ends. Here the CDR3 DNA reads TGTGCCATCGGCAATACGGGGGGCCCAGCTAACTATGGCTACACCTTC. Amino acid sequence: CAIGNTGGPANYGYTF.

The chain combines TRBV28 with TRBJ2-5; the D gene is possibly TRBD1 (6 bases). The J call could be wrong; TRBJ2-7 is a better fit for the DNA end. The germline gives CDR1 MDHEN, CDR2 SYDVKM. The CDR3 loop spans 14 amino acids. CDR3 nucleotides: TGTGCCAGCAGACGGAACAGGGAATCCTACGAGCAGTACTTC. Protein product: CASRRNRESYEQYF.